The 3 T cell receptor beta chains below were found in one sample sequenced in a study of blood T cell repertoires in COVID-19. The method was immunoSEQ multiplex PCR; TCRdb's version includes in-frame clones alone and lacks a portion of them. The sample has hundreds of thousands of clones, around 90% seen once. Sequencing was done on a sample of PBMCs or T cells enriched from blood (not recorded which). The receptor source for this set is a woman aged 18-29 years with acute COVID-19.

The J gene is TRBJ2-3, the V gene TRBV7-8; D might be TRBD1 (6 bases). The length of the CDR3 is 15 residues. Per the germline V gene, CDR1 is SGHVS and CDR2 is FQNEAQ. V lost 4 bases and J lost 2, with 13 bases in between. CDR3 sequence (DNA): TGTGCCAGCAGCTGGGGGCCCGAACCCACAGATACGCAGTATTTT. Translating gives CASSWGPEPTDTQYF.

The chain uses TRBV12-5 and TRBJ2-3, with D unclear. The CDR3 is 13 residues long. Trimming pared 11 bases from V and 2 bases from J, leaving 14 bases between. The germline gives CDR1 LGHNT, CDR2 FRNRAP. CDR3 amino acids: CASARPNTDTQYF. CDR3 in DNA: TGTGCTTCAGCCAGGCCTAACACAGATACGCAGTATTTT.

The V call is TRBV27, the J call TRBJ1-6, with a possible D match to TRBD1 (5 bases). The germline V and J ends were trimmed by 5 bases and 9 bases, with 14 bases remaining between them. The CDR3 sequence is 14 residues long. In germline, CDR1 is MNHEY, CDR2 SMNVEV (reference sequence). For the CDR3, the DNA is TGTGCCAGCAGTCCCCACGGGGGTGGTTCACCCCTCCACTTT. It codes for CASSPHGGGSPLHF.